These 17 T cell receptor beta chains were sequenced from one sample in a study of shared clonotypes between healthy human individuals. Terminally differentiated effector memory CD45RA+ cells were excluded by CCR7 positive selection of CD45RO-negative cells. Sequenced by immunoSEQ multiplex PCR; TCRdb stores in-frame clones only, minus some. The data hold 1.5 million to 2.5 million clones, with approximately 94% observed a single time. Sequenced sample: naive CD8+ T cells sorted from blood. The receptors shown here come from a man aged 18 to 35 in good health.

The V gene is TRBV4-3, the J gene TRBJ2-1, with D possibly being TRBD2 (5 bases). This CDR3 is built from 14 residues. CDR1 LGHNA and CDR2 YSLEER come from the germline V gene. Between the trimmed V and J ends, which lost 6 bases and 5 bases, there was a span of 14 bases. CDR3 sequence: CASSPRTLDNEQFF. Here the CDR3 DNA reads TGCGCCAGCAGTCCAAGGACTTTAGACAATGAGCAGTTCTTC.

For this clone: The same CDR3 is also encoded by other DNA sequences in this sample. The V gene is TRBV4-3, the J gene TRBJ2-7; unclear D gene. Germline-derived CDR1 and CDR2 are LGHNA and YSLEER. Trimming cost V 1 base and J 2 bases, with 12 bases left between them. CDR3 length: 15 residues. The CDR3 nucleotides are TGCGCCAGCAGCCAAGGGGCAGGTCAGGCCTACGAGCAGTACTTC. It encodes CASSQGAGQAYEQYF.

The rearrangement uses TRBV4-1 and TRBJ2-7, with D possibly being TRBD2 (7 bases). The V end was cut by 1 base, the J end by 1 base, with 11 bases between. The germline gives CDR1 MGHRA, CDR2 YSYEKL. The CDR3 consists of 15 residues. CDR3 sequence: CASSQGGGESYEQYF. Written as DNA, the CDR3 is TGCGCCAGCAGCCAAGGGGGGGGCGAGTCCTACGAGCAGTACTTC.

The chain links TRBV28 to TRBJ1-4; 10 bases are shared with TRBD1. The CDR3 has 17 amino acids. V was clipped by 6 bases and J by 0 bases; unmatched bases: 7. Germline V gene sequence: CDR1 MDHEN, CDR2 SYDVKM. The CDR3 DNA reads as TGTGCCAGCAGGGGACAGGGGCGAATTGCAACTAATGAAAAACTGTTTTTT. This encodes CASRGQGRIATNEKLFF.

The gene calls are TRBV11-2 and TRBJ2-5; TRBD1 or TRBD2 may be the D gene (6 bases each). The DNA end favors TRBJ2-7, so the J call may be wrong. There are 13 residues in the CDR3. Per the germline V gene, CDR1 is SGHAT and CDR2 is FQNNGV. Here the CDR3 reads CASSWGAAYEQYF. The CDR3 nucleotides are TGTGCCAGCAGTTGGGGGGCGGCCTACGAGCAGTACTTC.

Concerning this clone itself: The identical CDR3 is also encoded by other nucleotide sequences in the sample. The V call is TRBV6-5, the J call TRBJ1-5, with TRBD1 as a possible D gene (5 bases). Germline-derived CDR1 and CDR2 are MNHEY and SVGAGI. The CDR3 has 14 amino acids. V shed 4 bases and J shed 4 bases, with 11 bases lying between them. The CDR3, as DNA: TGTGCCAGCAGTTTCAGGGAGGGGAATCAGCCCCAGCATTTT. It is translated as CASSFREGNQPQHF.

V usage is TRBV27 and J usage is TRBJ2-7, with 7 nucleotides matching TRBD1. V was pared by 6 bases and J by 6 bases, with 11 bases of the junction left unmatched. The CDR3 runs to 14 residues. The germline V gene has CDR1 MNHEY and CDR2 SMNVEV (reference sequence). CDR3 in DNA: TGTGCCAGCAGGGATATGACAGGGTGGGGCGAGCAGTACTTC. Protein: CASRDMTGWGEQYF.

This clone showed up just once. At the DNA level, this CDR3 is encoded by other sequences in the same sample as well. J is TRBJ2-5 and V is TRBV27, with D unresolved. The CDR3 consists of 12 residues. The germline gives CDR1 MNHEY, CDR2 SMNVEV (reference sequence). V gave up 0 bases and J gave up 5 bases, with 4 bases separating them. The CDR3 loop reads CASSLSGETQYF. CDR3 DNA: TGTGCCAGCAGTTTATCCGGCGAGACCCAGTACTTC.

The V gene is TRBV6-4, the J gene TRBJ2-7, with 8 bases matching TRBD1. With 2 bases clipped from V and 9 bases from J, the junction kept 12 bases outside the gene matches. Germline V gives CDR1 MRHNA, CDR2 SNTAGT. CDR3 length: 15 residues. DNA of the CDR3: TGTGCCAGCAGTGACAACCAGGACAGGGAACTAGGGCAGTACTTC. Protein sequence: CASSDNQDRELGQYF.

The chain couples TRBV5-6 to TRBJ2-5, with 12 positions matching TRBD2. The length of the CDR3 is 15 residues. V shed 1 base and J 3 bases; nucleotides not matched to a gene: 1. Germline CDR1 SGHDT, CDR2 YYEEEE. The CDR3 nucleotides read TGTGCCAGCAGCTTGACTAGCGGGGGGAAAGAGACCCAGTACTTC. This encodes CASSLTSGGKETQYF.

A note on this clone: Other nucleotide sequences from this sample produce the same CDR3. This rearrangement joins TRBV5-6 to TRBJ2-2, with no clear D. Germline V lookup: CDR1 SGHDT, CDR2 YYEEEE. V lost 3 bases, J lost 3 bases, and 3 bases lay in between. The CDR3 contains 12 residues. CDR3: CASSSYTGELFF. In DNA, the CDR3 is TGTGCCAGCAGCTCCTACACCGGGGAGCTGTTTTTT.

The V and J genes are TRBV29-1 and TRBJ2-3; 9 bases map to TRBD2. Germline CDR1 is SQVTM and CDR2 is ANQGSEA. The CDR3 extends over 17 amino acids. The junction had 12 bases not matched to a gene; V was cut back by 5 bases and J by 0 bases. CDR3 protein: CSVSGVVAGVSTDTQYF. The CDR3 DNA reads TGCAGCGTTTCCGGGGTCGTAGCGGGAGTCAGCACAGATACGCAGTATTTT.

The rearrangement joins TRBV29-1 to TRBJ1-4, with TRBD1 as a possible D gene (5 bases). The V gene's germline CDR1 is SQVTM and CDR2 ANQGSEA. V lost 0 bases and J 3 bases, leaving 17 bases between the germline ends. CDR3 length: 17 amino acids. CDR3: CSVEDPMVRDPNEKLFF. The CDR3 DNA reads TGCAGCGTTGAAGACCCGATGGTGAGGGACCCTAATGAAAAACTGTTTTTT.

This chain connects TRBV11-1 to TRBJ2-7; D unclear. Germline V gene data show CDR1 as SGHAT and CDR2 as FQDESV (reference sequence). V lost 5 bases to trimming and J lost 6 bases, with 11 bases between them. This CDR3 region has 12 residues. Written as DNA, the CDR3 is TGTGCCAGCAGCCACCCCCCTAGCGAGCAGTACTTC. Translating it yields CASSHPPSEQYF.

The rearrangement links TRBV15 to TRBJ2-7; 10 nucleotides align to TRBD1. Losses at the gene ends were 11 bases for V and 3 bases for J; bases not matched to a gene: 4. This CDR3 contains 12 residues. Looked up from germline, CDR1 is LNHNV and CDR2 is YYDKDF (reference sequence). CDR3 nucleotides: TGTGCCGTCGGGACAGGGGACTACGAGCAGTACTTC. Translated: CAVGTGDYEQYF.

This clone showed up just once. The chain is built from TRBV5-4 and TRBJ2-7, with 7 bases that match TRBD1. This CDR3 region has 15 residues. With V trimmed by 0 bases and J by 3 bases, 6 bases remained unmatched. The V gene's germline CDR1 is SGHNT and CDR2 YYREEE (reference sequence). CDR3 DNA sequence: TGTGCCAGCAGCTTGGTGTCAGGGGGTTTCTACGAGCAGTACTTC. Its protein is CASSLVSGGFYEQYF. Variable domain in full (rest from reference TRBV5-4 and TRBJ2-7): ETGVTQSPTHLIKTRGQQVTLRCSSQSGHNTVSWYQQALGQGPQFIFQYYREEENGRGNFPPRFSGLQFPNYSSELNVNALELDDSALYLCASSLVSGGFYEQYFGPGTRLTVT.

The chain uses TRBV7-9 and TRBJ1-2; the D gene is possibly TRBD1 (6 bases). The germline gives CDR1 SEHNR, CDR2 FQNEAQ (reference sequence). This CDR3 contains 14 residues. V was cut by 5 bases and J by 4 bases, with 14 bases left in between. DNA of the CDR3: TGTGCCAGCAGCCCGAGACAGGATCCCTATGGCTACACCTTC. Its protein product is CASSPRQDPYGYTF.